These 5 T cell receptor beta chains originate from one sample sequenced in a study of T cells after yellow fever vaccination. MiXCR, applied by TCRdb to the 5' RACE reads, yields one record per CDR3 protein. The table includes fewer than 450,000 distinct CDR3 sequences, approximately 3.9% detected once. The sequenced sample was PBMCs, obtained 5 days after the yellow fever booster vaccination. These receptors were taken from a man aged 18-30 years who received the YFV17D yellow fever vaccine.

As for this clonotype: This may come from a read error, since a much larger clone is one base off. V gene TRBV27 combines with J gene TRBJ2-7; D gene ambiguous. Germline CDR1 is MNHEY and CDR2 is SMNVEV (reference sequence). This CDR3 has 18 residues. The DNA of the CDR3 is TGTGCCAGCAGTTTACGTACTAATACCCAAGGTCTAAACTACGAGCGGTACTTC. Translation gives CASSLRTNTQGLNYERYF.

In this sample, this clonotype turned up many times. This chain connects TRBV5-1 to TRBJ2-5; 8 bases fit TRBD2. V shed 1 base and J 5 bases; nucleotides not matched to a gene: 10. This CDR3 region has 16 residues. The germline V gene encodes CDR1 SGHRS and CDR2 YFSETQ. CDR3: CASSLFPAGAGETQYF. CDR3 DNA: TGCGCCAGCAGCTTGTTTCCAGCGGGGGCCGGGGAGACCCAGTACTTC.

This clonotype showed up many times. The rearrangement links TRBV6-5 to TRBJ2-1; TRBD2 agrees at 7 bases. Germline CDR1 MNHEY, CDR2 SVGAGI. The CDR3 covers 15 residues. J gave up 5 bases and V 5 bases, and 9 bases lay outside the gene matches. The CDR3 coding sequence is TGTGCCAGCAGTCCCTCGGGCGGGGGAGACAATGAGCAGTTCTTC. Its translation: CASSPSGGGDNEQFF.

This clonotype has a count of ten or more. V and J are TRBV24-1 and TRBJ2-5; TRBD1 matches 8 bases. J was trimmed by 4 bases and V by 3 bases; bases with no gene match: 6. This CDR3 has 15 residues. Germline V lookup: CDR1 KGHDR, CDR2 SFDVKD. For the CDR3, the DNA is TGTGCCACCAGTGATCCGACAGGGGAAGGAGAGACCCAGTACTTC. Translated: CATSDPTGEGETQYF.

This clonotype has only a few counts. V and J are TRBV20-1 and TRBJ2-3; TRBD2 is a possible D gene (6 bases). This CDR3 is 15 amino acids long. The germline CDR1 and CDR2 sequences are DFQATT and SNEGSKA (reference sequence). V shed 6 bases and J shed 0 bases, with 16 bases lying between them. The chain's CDR3 is CSAQRRESSTDTQYF. The DNA of the CDR3 is TGCAGTGCGCAGAGGAGGGAGTCTAGCACAGATACGCAGTATTTT.